Sequencing of this T cell receptor (beta chain) was carried out in a study of T cells after yellow fever vaccination. Study summary: With SMART-Seq v4 Ultra Low Input, the fractions containing low cell numbers were prepared. Study conclusions and caveats: Only a minor proportion of clonotypes was detected across both CD4 and CD8 compartments. FACS-sorted repertoires could harbor abundant contaminating bulk-population clonotypes.

Per the germline V gene, CDR1 is SGHRS and CDR2 is YFSETQ. This CDR3 has 17 residues. Deletions cut 0 bases from V and 0 bases from J, with 13 bases between. TCRdb reanalysed the 5' RACE reads using MiXCR and keeps one entry per CDR3 protein. The data contain tens of thousands of distinct CDR3 sequences, less than 8.5% of them seen just once; the ten biggest clones take up less than 40%. This clonotype was picked up many times. No antigen is known for it. This chain connects TRBV5-1 to TRBJ2-1, with D perhaps matching TRBD1 or TRBD2 (6 bases each). Sample: CD8+ T cells sorted from PBMCs, taken 15 days after the yellow fever booster vaccination. This TCR came from a man aged 25-45 years who received the YFV17D yellow fever vaccine. CDR3: CASSLGEGGGSYNEQFF. The DNA of the CDR3 is TGCGCCAGCAGCTTGGGCGAGGGGGGAGGCTCCTACAATGAGCAGTTCTTC. The full variable domain, rest sourced from reference TRBV5-1 and TRBJ2-1, is KAGVTQTPRYLIKTRGQQVTLSCSPISGHRSVSWYQQTPGQGLQFLFEYFSETQRNKGNFPGRFSGRQFSNSRSEMNVSTLELGDSALYLCASSLGEGGGSYNEQFFGPGTRLTVL.